Below, 18 T cell receptor beta chains from the same sample are listed, as sequenced in a study of control samples from healthy donors and cancer patients. Generated by immunoSEQ multiplex PCR, the TCRdb table keeps only in-frame clones and is missing some. This table has 35,000 to 50,000 clones, roughly 86% appearing once. The sequenced sample was PBMCs. These receptors all come from a woman aged 55-69 years with lung cancer.

The chain has TRBV6-5 and TRBJ1-2; D is unresolved. The CDR3 is made up of 14 amino acids. In germline, CDR1 is MNHEY, CDR2 SVGAGI. Trimming took 5 bases from V and 0 from J, leaving 10 bases between them. Here the CDR3 reads CASSRTAANYGYTF. DNA of the CDR3: TGTGCCAGCAGTCGGACCGCAGCTAACTATGGCTACACCTTC.

As concerns this clone: The CDR3 end shows no conserved phenylalanine or tryptophan, and so a read error is likely. V and J are TRBV30 and TRBJ1-6; D gene ambiguous. CDR3 length: 12 amino acids. Trimming removed 4 bases at V and 9 bases at J, with 10 bases between. In germline, CDR1 is GTSNPN, CDR2 SVGIG (reference sequence). Here the CDR3 reads CAWTRRGSPLHL. The CDR3 DNA reads TGTGCCTGGACACGTCGAGGTTCACCCCTCCACCTT.

This chain links TRBV7-2 with TRBJ2-1; no clear D. Germline values: CDR1 SGHTA, CDR2 FQGNSA. V was pared by 1 base and J by 6 bases, with 7 bases between. The CDR3 spans 13 residues. The CDR3 protein is CASSLGSLNEQFF. CDR3 sequence (DNA): TGTGCCAGCAGCTTAGGGTCCCTCAATGAGCAGTTCTTC.

CDR3: CASSRTGVNEQFF. CDR3 bases: TGTGCCAGCAGTAGGACAGGGGTGAATGAGCAGTTCTTC. The gene calls are TRBV2 and TRBJ2-1, with 9 bases aligning to TRBD1. Germline loops: CDR1 SNHLY, CDR2 FYNNEI. CDR3 length: 13 residues. With 5 bases clipped from V and 7 bases from J, the junction kept 3 bases outside the gene matches.

The V gene is TRBV29-1, the J gene TRBJ1-2; TRBD1 matches 9 bases. With V trimmed by 3 bases and J by 8 bases, 4 bases remained unmatched. There are 12 residues in the CDR3. From germline, CDR1 is SQVTM and CDR2 ANQGSEA. CDR3 residues: CSVDDRGKGYTF. The CDR3 DNA is TGCAGCGTTGACGACAGGGGGAAGGGCTACACCTTC.

This rearrangement joins TRBV11-2 to TRBJ2-4; D may be TRBD1 (6 bases). The CDR3 covers 16 residues. V lost 2 bases and J 0 bases, leaving 11 bases between the germline ends. Germline CDR1 reads SGHAT; CDR2 reads FQNNGV. Here the CDR3 reads CASSLPRGLAKNIQYF. The CDR3 DNA is TGTGCCAGCAGCTTACCCAGGGGCCTAGCCAAAAACATTCAGTACTTC.

This clone has more than one count but fewer than ten. The chain joins TRBV28 to TRBJ1-3; D is uncertain. The CDR3 extends over 12 amino acids. Trimming cost V 1 base and J 2 bases, with 0 bases left between them. Germline-derived CDR1 and CDR2 are MDHEN and SYDVKM. The DNA of the CDR3 is TGTGCCAGCAGTTTATCTGGAAACACCATATATTTT. Translated, it gives CASSLSGNTIYF.

V is TRBV27 and J is TRBJ2-2; 7 bases are shared with TRBD1. CDR1 and CDR2 (germline): MNHEY, SMNVEV (reference sequence). The CDR3 runs to 14 residues. V was clipped by 6 bases and J by 5 bases; unmatched bases: 6. CDR3 nucleotide sequence: TGTGCCAGCAGCCAGACAGGGCTGACCGGGGAGCTGTTTTTT. Encoded protein: CASSQTGLTGELFF.

The chain employs TRBV5-1 and TRBJ2-1; 7 positions agree with TRBD1. CDR3 length equals 14 residues. Germline V gene data show CDR1 as SGHRS and CDR2 as YFSETQ. J was trimmed by 8 bases and V by 2 bases; bases with no gene match: 7. In nucleotides, the CDR3 is TGCGCCAGCAGCTTTATGCAGGGGGTCGATGAGCAGTTCTTC. Its translation: CASSFMQGVDEQFF.

The CDR3 DNA reads TGCGCCAGCAGCCAAGGGGTCGCTTTTGAGCAGTTCTTC. Protein: CASSQGVAFEQFF. The rearrangement uses TRBV4-3 and TRBJ2-1, with D unresolved. Germline lookup yields CDR1 LGHNA and CDR2 YSLEER. The CDR3 extends over 13 amino acids. The V and J ends lost 1 base and 9 bases respectively, with 10 bases between them.

The chain recombines TRBV19 with TRBJ2-7; weak D call: TRBD2 (5 bases). Germline lookup yields CDR1 LNHDA and CDR2 SQIVND (reference sequence). The CDR3 runs 16 residues. Trimming removed 0 bases from V and 6 bases from J, with 18 bases in between. The CDR3 coding sequence is TGTGCCAGTAGTATAGAAGGGCGGGCTCCCACGTCCGAGCAGTACTTC. Amino acid sequence: CASSIEGRAPTSEQYF.

The V gene is TRBV3-1 (or the pseudogene TRBV3-2), the J gene TRBJ2-7; D is uncertain. With 3 bases removed from V and 1 base from J, the gap between germline ends came to 4 bases. From germline, CDR1 is LGHDT and CDR2 YNNKEL (reference sequence). The CDR3 extends over 12 amino acids. CDR3 nucleotide sequence: TGTGCCAGCAGCCATCTTTCCTACGAGCAGTACTTC. Protein product: CASSHLSYEQYF.

The rearrangement uses TRBV3-1 (or the pseudogene TRBV3-2) and TRBJ2-3; possibly TRBD1 for D (6 bases). V gave up 2 bases and J gave up 0 bases, with 12 bases separating them. The CDR3 contains 16 residues. Germline-derived CDR1 and CDR2 are LGHDT and YNNKEL (reference sequence). CDR3 loop: CASSQPDSSSTDTQYF. CDR3 DNA: TGTGCCAGCAGCCAACCGGACAGTTCTAGCACAGATACGCAGTATTTT.

The chain carries TRBV21-1 and TRBJ1-1. TRBV21-1 is classified as a pseudogene. The CDR3 has 16 residues. The CDR3 coding sequence is TGTGCCAGCAGCAAAAGGGCAGGGAGGAAGGACACTGAAGCTTTCTTT. Amino acid sequence: CASSKRAGRKDTEAFF.

The gene calls are TRBV19 and TRBJ1-1, with 9 bases lining up with TRBD1. The V gene end was trimmed by 7 bases and the J gene end by 4 bases; junction bases not matched to a gene: 7. The CDR3 has 14 residues. Germline CDR1 and CDR2: LNHDA and SQIVND (reference sequence). The chain's CDR3 is CASKPGQGTTEAFF. The DNA of the CDR3 is TGTGCCAGTAAGCCAGGACAGGGGACCACTGAAGCTTTCTTT.

The gene calls are TRBV11-2 and TRBJ2-1, with D maybe TRBD2 (6 bases). Germline assignment: CDR1 SGHAT and CDR2 FQNNGV. V was pared by 4 bases and J by 9 bases, with 13 bases between. The CDR3 loop spans 13 amino acids. CDR3 sequence: CASSYRTISEQFF. The CDR3 DNA reads as TGTGCCAGCAGCTATCGGACTATCAGTGAGCAGTTCTTC.

The chain joins TRBV25-1 to TRBJ2-5; D not resolved. With 7 bases removed from V and 4 bases from J, the gap between germline ends came to 7 bases. CDR1 and CDR2 (germline): MGHDK, SYGVNS. The CDR3 is made up of 11 amino acids. In DNA form, the CDR3 reads TGTGCCAGCACCTCGTTAGAGACCCAGTACTTC. As protein: CASTSLETQYF.

This sequence joins TRBV10-2 and TRBJ2-7; the D call may be TRBD1 or TRBD2 (5 bases each). The germline V gene has CDR1 WSHSY and CDR2 SAAADI. This CDR3 contains 15 residues. V was trimmed by 5 bases and J by 0 bases, leaving 14 bases between them. CDR3 residues: CASSPSGQISYEQYF. For the CDR3, the DNA is TGCGCCAGCAGTCCATCGGGGCAGATCTCCTACGAGCAGTACTTC.